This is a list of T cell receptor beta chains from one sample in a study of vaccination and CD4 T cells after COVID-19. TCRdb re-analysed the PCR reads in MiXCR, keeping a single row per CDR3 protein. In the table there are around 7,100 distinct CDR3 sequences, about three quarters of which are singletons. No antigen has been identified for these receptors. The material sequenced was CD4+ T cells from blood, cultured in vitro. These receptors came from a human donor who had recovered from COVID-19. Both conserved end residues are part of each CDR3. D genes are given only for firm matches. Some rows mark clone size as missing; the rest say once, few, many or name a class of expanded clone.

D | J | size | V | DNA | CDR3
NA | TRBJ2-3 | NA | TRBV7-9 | TGTGCCAGCAGTCAATGGGATACGCAGTATTTT | CASSQWDTQYF
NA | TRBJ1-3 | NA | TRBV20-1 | TGCAGTGCTAGAGACGCCCGTGGGGGGGCTGGAAACACCATATATTTT | CSARDARGGAGNTIYF
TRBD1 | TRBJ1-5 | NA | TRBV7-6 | TGTGCCAGCAGCCGGGACAGGCAACAGCCCCAGCATTTT | CASSRDRQQPQHF
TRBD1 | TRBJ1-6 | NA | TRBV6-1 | TGTGCCAGCACGCGAGGCGACAGGGCCAGGGGTGTACCCCTCCACTTT | CASTRGDRARGVPLHF
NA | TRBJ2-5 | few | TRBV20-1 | TGCAGTGCTAGTGTTTCCGGGACGATGGAAGGGACCCAGTACTTC | CSASVSGTMEGTQYF
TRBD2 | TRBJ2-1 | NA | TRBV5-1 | TGCGCCAGCAGCTTGGCTAGCGGCACCTACAATGAGCAGTTCTTC | CASSLASGTYNEQFF
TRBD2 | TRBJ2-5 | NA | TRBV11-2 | TGTGCCAGCAGCTTAGGGGGCGGGAGAGGTGAGACCCAGTACTTC | CASSLGGGRGETQYF
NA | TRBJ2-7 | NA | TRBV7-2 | TGTGCCAGCAGCTTAGGGGACATAAGCTCCTACGAGCAGTACTTC | CASSLGDISSYEQYF
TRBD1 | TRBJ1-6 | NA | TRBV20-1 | TGCAGTGCTAGAGTTTGGGACAGCAATAATTCACCCCTCCACTTT | CSARVWDSNNSPLHF
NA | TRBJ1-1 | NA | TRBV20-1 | TGCAGTGCATGCCGGGACTCCGGATATGATACTGAAGCTTTCTTT | CSACRDSGYDTEAFF
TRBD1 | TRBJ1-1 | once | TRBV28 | TGTGCCAGCGGCTGGACAGGGAACACTGAAGCTTTCTTT | CASGWTGNTEAFF